These 29 T cell receptor beta chains were all obtained from the same sample, sequenced in a study of regulatory T cells in long-lasting Graves disease. Time point in this sample: newly diagnosed GD, antithyroid drugs for less than 3 months. RNA from PBMCs was the source of the TCR library. Arm-PCR with iRepertoire HTBI primers amplified the CDR3 regions for these TCR beta libraries. TCRdb re-analysed the multiplex PCR reads in MiXCR, keeping a single row per CDR3 protein. This sample has 240,000 or so distinct CDR3 sequences, with 20% to 25% found just once. This specimen was peripheral blood mononuclear cells (PBMCs), taken at new diagnosis, from a patient treated with antithyroid drugs. These TCRs come from a female donor with Graves disease.

This clonotype was counted ten times or more. V and J are TRBV9 and TRBJ2-7; D is perhaps TRBD1 (7 bases). Trimming removed 4 bases at V and 2 bases at J, with 16 bases between. Germline V lookup: CDR1 SGDLS, CDR2 YYNGEE. The CDR3 consists of 15 residues. CDR3: CASSLRDSSTYEQYF. In DNA, the CDR3 is TGTGCCAGCAGCTTGCGGGACAGCTCTACCTACGAGCAGTACTTC.

The chain couples TRBV6-5 to TRBJ1-3; D is uncertain. Germline CDR1 and CDR2: MNHEY and SVGAGI. This CDR3 contains 15 residues. The V end lost 4 bases, the J end lost 2 bases, and 12 bases lay between the germline ends. CDR3 sequence: CASSFLATTGNTIYF. In DNA form, the CDR3 reads TGTGCCAGCAGTTTCCTAGCCACAACTGGAAACACCATATATTTT.

In regard to this clonotype: Being one base from a much bigger clone, this may be a read error. CDR3 protein: CASSLGRGLGEQYF. As DNA, the CDR3 is TGTGCCAGCAGCCTCGGACGGGGCTTGGGCGAGCAGTACTTC. This sequence joins TRBV14 and TRBJ2-7; TRBD1 or TRBD2 may be the D gene (5 bases each). The CDR3 has 14 amino acids. The germline V and J ends were trimmed by 4 bases and 6 bases, with 16 bases remaining between them. Germline values: CDR1 SGHDN, CDR2 FVKESK. Using reference TRBV14 and TRBJ2-7 for the parts outside the CDR3, the full variable domain is EAGVTQFPSHSVIEKGQTVTLRCDPISGHDNLYWYRRVMGKEIKFLLHFVKESKQDESGMPNNRFLAERTGGTYSTLKVQPAELEDSGVYFCASSLGRGLGEQYFGPGTRLTVT.

In this sample, this clonotype turned up many times. This rearrangement joins TRBV27 to TRBJ1-2, with TRBD1 identical over 7 bases. Per germline, CDR1 MNHEY and CDR2 SMNVEV (reference sequence). The CDR3 totals 15 residues. The V and J ends lost 2 bases and 2 bases, in that order; junction bases with no gene match: 5. CDR3 in amino acids: CASSLTPQGNYGYTF. The CDR3 DNA reads as TGTGCCAGCAGTTTAACCCCACAGGGGAACTATGGCTACACCTTC.

As to this clonotype: A far larger clone is just one base off, so this is likely a read error. This chain connects TRBV20-1 to TRBJ2-5; TRBD2 aligns across 10 bases. The CDR3 is made up of 17 amino acids. Germline CDR1 is DFQATT and CDR2 is SNEGSKA (reference sequence). Losses at the gene ends were 3 bases for V and 11 bases for J; bases not matched to a gene: 21. The CDR3 DNA is TGCAGTGCTAGTCGACTAGCGGGCTACATCTCCTACAATGAGCAGTACTTC. Its translation is CSASRLAGYISYNEQYF.

In this sample, this clonotype turned up many times. The chain combines TRBV2 with TRBJ2-1; D is possibly TRBD2 (6 bases). The CDR3 has 11 residues. V lost 8 bases and J 10 bases, leaving 12 bases between the germline ends. Germline V gene sequence: CDR1 SNHLY, CDR2 FYNNEI. CDR3 in amino acids: CASRESVEQFF. The CDR3 nucleotides are TGTGCCAGCCGGGAGAGTGTGGAGCAGTTCTTC.

This clonotype was seen repeatedly, ten times or more. The genes are TRBV2 and TRBJ2-5, with a possible D match to TRBD1 (5 bases). Germline V CDR1 and CDR2: SNHLY, FYNNEI. V lost 7 bases to trimming and J lost 5 bases, with 14 bases between them. The CDR3 sequence is 13 residues long. The CDR3 loop is CASTTNRPETQYF. In nucleotides, the CDR3 is TGTGCCAGCACGACGAACAGGCCTGAGACCCAGTACTTC.

This clonotype was observed a few times. This rearrangement joins TRBV12-3 or TRBV12-4 to TRBJ1-5; 8 bases line up with TRBD1. CDR3 length equals 15 residues. The trim removed 6 bases at V and 4 bases at J, leaving 8 bases unmatched. The DNA for the CDR3 is TGTGCCAGCAGGGGGGGACAGGAGTCGAATCAGCCCCAGCATTTT. Protein product: CASRGGQESNQPQHF.

As concerns this clonotype: One end of the junction fails to match germline, which may point to a read error. The chain employs TRBV10-3 and TRBJ2-7; D perhaps matches TRBD1 (6 bases). CDR3 size: 14 residues. Germline V gives CDR1 ENHRY, CDR2 SYGVKD. As DNA, the CDR3 is TGCGCCACCGCATGGGGGACAAAACTTTACGAGCAGTACTTC. Translation gives CATAWGTKLYEQYF.

This clonotype was detected only a few times. The chain recombines TRBV4-3 with TRBJ2-3, with D possibly being TRBD1 or TRBD2 (7 bases each). The V and J ends lost 1 base and 3 bases respectively, with 11 bases between them. From germline, CDR1 is LGHNA and CDR2 YSLEER. The CDR3 has 15 amino acids. Written as DNA, the CDR3 is TGCGCCAGCAGCCAAGGACAGGGAGGGACAGATACGCAGTATTTT. This sequence encodes CASSQGQGGTDTQYF.

This clonotype has a single count. The chain is built from TRBV5-1 and TRBJ1-4, with 7 bases fitting TRBD1. The germline V gene encodes CDR1 SGHRS and CDR2 YFSETQ. The CDR3 is made up of 16 amino acids. V dropped 4 bases and J dropped 4; count of bases not matched to a gene: 10. As DNA, the CDR3 is TGCGCCAGCAGCCTCTTCGGGGGACAGCATAATGAAAAACTGTTTTTT. The encoded protein is CASSLFGGQHNEKLFF.

V and J are TRBV3-1 and TRBJ2-6; possible D gene TRBD1, 6 bases. The V gene's germline CDR1 is LGHDT and CDR2 YNNKEL (reference sequence). This CDR3 comprises 16 residues. V lost 4 bases, J lost 8 bases, and 18 bases lay in between. The CDR3 is CASSPLYRAGTNVLTF. DNA for the CDR3: TGTGCCAGCAGCCCACTTTACAGGGCCGGGACCAACGTCCTGACTTTC.

This clonotype was seen repeatedly, ten times or more. The rearrangement joins TRBV12-3 or TRBV12-4 to TRBJ1-1; 11 bases match TRBD1. This CDR3 contains 13 residues. V dropped 5 bases and J dropped 10; count of bases not matched to a gene: 6. The CDR3 bases are TGTGCCAGCAGTCAAAGGGACAGGGGGTTAGCTTTCTTT. Protein sequence: CASSQRDRGLAFF.

This clonotype was seen repeatedly, ten times or more. This may be a read error: a much more frequent sequence differs by one nucleotide. The CDR3 sequence: CASSPGYEQYF. The CDR3 bases are TGTGCCAGCAGCCCGGGTTACGAGCAGTACTTC. The J gene is TRBJ2-7, the V gene TRBV7-6; D remains ambiguous. The CDR3 spans 11 residues. Looked up from germline, CDR1 is SGHVS and CDR2 is FNYEAQ. With 5 bases removed from V and 4 bases from J, the gap between germline ends came to 6 bases.

The chain couples TRBV6-9 to TRBJ2-7; 7 bases align to TRBD1. CDR3 length equals 14 residues. Germline V gene data show CDR1 as MNHGY and CDR2 as SVAAGI. V was clipped by 2 bases and J by 6 bases; unmatched bases: 7. The CDR3 sequence is CASSYGQGVREQYF. The CDR3 bases are TGTGCCAGCAGTTATGGGCAGGGGGTTCGCGAGCAGTACTTC.

The genes are TRBV6-2 or TRBV6-3 and TRBJ1-4; the match to TRBD1 covers 7 bases. Germline CDR1 and CDR2: MNHEY and SVGEGT. This CDR3 is built from 15 residues. Trimming removed 2 bases from V and 8 bases from J; junction bases left unmatched: 8. The CDR3 nucleotides are TGTGCCAGCAGTTACCGACAGGGAAACCAGGAAAAACTGTTTTTT. As protein: CASSYRQGNQEKLFF.

This clonotype has ten or more counts. This sequence joins TRBV2 and TRBJ2-4; TRBD2 is a possible D gene (5 bases). There are 16 residues in the CDR3. The germline V gene has CDR1 SNHLY and CDR2 FYNNEI. V lost 0 bases to trimming and J lost 0 bases, with 9 bases between them. CDR3 sequence reads: CASSEAWELAKNIQYF. The CDR3, as DNA: TGTGCCAGCAGTGAAGCATGGGAGTTAGCCAAAAACATTCAGTACTTC.

This clonotype was recorded many times. V is TRBV6-2 or TRBV6-3 and J is TRBJ2-3, with 8 bases lining up with TRBD2. Germline V CDR1 and CDR2: MNHEY, SVGEGT. The J segment lost 8 bases and the V segment lost 5 bases, leaving 12 bases of the junction unmatched. The length of the CDR3 is 15 residues. CDR3 loop: CASSAPGTSFVTQYF. The DNA of the CDR3 is TGTGCCAGCAGTGCCCCCGGGACTAGTTTCGTTACGCAGTATTTT.

This clonotype showed up many times. J is TRBJ1-2 and V is TRBV13; 9 bases are a match to TRBD1. V dropped 5 bases and J dropped 8; count of bases not matched to a gene: 6. Germline loops: CDR1 PRHDT, CDR2 FYEKMQ (reference sequence). The CDR3 is 13 residues long. CDR3 nucleotide sequence: TGTGCCAGCAGCCAACAGGGGGCGGAGGGCTACACCTTC. Translated, it gives CASSQQGAEGYTF.

This clonotype was observed a handful of times. The chain combines TRBV12-3 or TRBV12-4 with TRBJ1-2; TRBD1 matches 9 bases. This CDR3 is 14 amino acids long. J lost 3 bases, V lost 8 bases, and 7 bases had no gene match. The DNA of the CDR3 is TGTGCCAGCGGAACAGGGGGCAGTCACTATGGCTACACCTTC. Translated, it gives CASGTGGSHYGYTF.

In this sample, this clonotype turned up many times. The chain links TRBV5-5 to TRBJ2-2; TRBD2 aligns across 13 bases. Germline V gene data show CDR1 as SGHKS and CDR2 as YYEKEE (reference sequence). The ends lost 4 bases at V and 7 bases at J; junction bases unmatched: 7. CDR3 length: 16 amino acids. CDR3 in DNA: TGTGCCAGCAGCCTAGGGACTAGCGGGAAGATCGGGGAGCTGTTTTTT. Residues: CASSLGTSGKIGELFF.

This clonotype was detected ten times or more. V gene TRBV7-3 combines with J gene TRBJ2-1; D gene ambiguous. The CDR3 length is 15 residues. V lost 5 bases and J 8 bases, leaving 19 bases between the germline ends. Germline V gene data show CDR1 as SGHTA and CDR2 as FQGTGA. The CDR3 here is CASSPHLRFGDEQFF. CDR3 bases: TGTGCCAGCAGCCCGCATCTCAGGTTTGGCGATGAGCAGTTCTTC.

The table lists this clonotype with many counts. V usage is TRBV19 and J usage is TRBJ2-5, with TRBD1 matching 8 bases. This CDR3 is built from 15 residues. Trimming at V came to 2 bases and at J to 4 bases, leaving 6 bases not matched to a gene. Germline V CDR1 and CDR2: LNHDA, SQIVND (reference sequence). The DNA of the CDR3 is TGTGCCAGTAGTATACAGGGGGCCTTCGGAGAGACCCAGTACTTC. Protein: CASSIQGAFGETQYF.

Remarks on this clonotype: This clone may be a read error of a much larger clone one base away. Lacking the conserved final phenylalanine or tryptophan, this CDR3 likely reflects a read error. The rearrangement uses TRBV30 and TRBJ2-1; 15 bases match TRBD2. Germline V gene lookup returns CDR1 GTSNPN and CDR2 SVGIG (reference sequence). V dropped 1 base and J dropped 7; count of bases not matched to a gene: 2. This CDR3 comprises 15 residues. The CDR3 DNA follows: TGTGCCTGGAGTGCCGGGACTAGCGGGAGGAATGAGCAGTTCCTC. Its translation is CAWSAGTSGRNEQFL.

The chain links TRBV5-4 to TRBJ2-2; 10 positions match TRBD1. The CDR3 sequence is 15 residues long. V shed 6 bases, J shed 5 bases, and the junction held 7 bases outside the gene matches. In germline, CDR1 is SGHNT, CDR2 YYREEE (reference sequence). CDR3 in DNA: TGTGCCAGCAACTCCGGGACAGGGGTGACCGGGGAGCTGTTTTTT. Its protein is CASNSGTGVTGELFF.

This clonotype was recorded many times. This chain uses TRBV5-5 with TRBJ2-1; D gene uncertain. The CDR3 runs 12 residues. V shed 0 bases and J shed 9 bases, with 7 bases lying between them. Germline CDR1 reads SGHKS; CDR2 reads YYEKEE (reference sequence). In DNA form, the CDR3 reads TGTGCCAGCAGCTTGGATCCGTTTGAGCAGTTCTTC. As protein: CASSLDPFEQFF.

This clonotype has a count of ten or more. This sequence joins TRBV5-5 and TRBJ1-3; D possibly corresponds to TRBD1 (6 bases). CDR3 length: 15 amino acids. Germline CDR1 SGHKS, CDR2 YYEKEE (reference sequence). The germline V and J ends were trimmed by 2 bases and 2 bases, with 11 bases remaining between them. The CDR3: CASSFNWDTGNTIYF. DNA for the CDR3: TGTGCCAGCAGCTTCAATTGGGACACTGGAAACACCATATATTTT.

This clonotype was observed many times. This chain connects TRBV5-6 to TRBJ1-1; no clear D gene. Germline CDR1 SGHDT, CDR2 YYEEEE. V lost 0 bases and J 4 bases, leaving 10 bases between the germline ends. This CDR3 is 14 amino acids long. CDR3 sequence: CASSLGRTRTEAFF. CDR3 in DNA: TGTGCCAGCAGCTTGGGCAGGACCCGCACTGAAGCTTTCTTT.

There are many counts of this clonotype. The chain has TRBV9 and TRBJ2-7, with TRBD1 as a possible D gene (6 bases). CDR3 length: 15 amino acids. Trimming removed 3 bases from V and 2 bases from J, with 15 bases in between. Germline V lookup: CDR1 SGDLS, CDR2 YYNGEE. The CDR3 sequence is CASSASRDNPYEQYF. CDR3 nucleotides: TGTGCCAGCAGCGCGTCCCGGGACAATCCCTACGAGCAGTACTTC.